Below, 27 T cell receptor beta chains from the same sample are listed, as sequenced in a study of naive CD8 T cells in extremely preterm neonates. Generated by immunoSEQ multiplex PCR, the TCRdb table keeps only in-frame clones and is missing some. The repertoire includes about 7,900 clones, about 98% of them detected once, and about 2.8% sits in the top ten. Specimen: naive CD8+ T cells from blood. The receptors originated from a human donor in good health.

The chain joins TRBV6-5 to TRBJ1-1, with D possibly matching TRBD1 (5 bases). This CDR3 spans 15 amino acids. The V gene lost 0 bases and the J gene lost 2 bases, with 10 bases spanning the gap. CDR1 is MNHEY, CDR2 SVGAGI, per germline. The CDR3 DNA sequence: TGTGCCAGCAGTTACTCGCGGGGCCCAAACACTGAAGCTTTCTTT. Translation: CASSYSRGPNTEAFF.

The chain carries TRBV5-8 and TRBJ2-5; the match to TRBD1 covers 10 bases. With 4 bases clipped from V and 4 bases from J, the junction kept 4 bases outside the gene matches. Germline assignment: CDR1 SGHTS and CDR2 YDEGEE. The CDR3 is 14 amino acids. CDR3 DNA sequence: TGTGCCAGCAGCACCGGGACAGGGGCAGAGACCCAGTACTTC. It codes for CASSTGTGAETQYF.

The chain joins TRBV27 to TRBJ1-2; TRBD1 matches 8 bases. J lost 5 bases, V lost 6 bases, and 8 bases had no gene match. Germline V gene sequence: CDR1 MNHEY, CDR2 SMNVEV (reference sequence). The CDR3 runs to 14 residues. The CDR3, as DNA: TGTGCCAGCAGACGTAGCAGGGGGCTTTATGGCTACACCTTC. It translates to CASRRSRGLYGYTF.

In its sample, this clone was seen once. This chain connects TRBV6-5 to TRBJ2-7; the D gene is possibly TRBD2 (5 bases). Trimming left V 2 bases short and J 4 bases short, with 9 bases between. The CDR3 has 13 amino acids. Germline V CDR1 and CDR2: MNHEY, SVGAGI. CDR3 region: CASSYNGEYEQYF. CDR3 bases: TGTGCCAGCAGTTACAACGGGGAATACGAGCAGTACTTC.

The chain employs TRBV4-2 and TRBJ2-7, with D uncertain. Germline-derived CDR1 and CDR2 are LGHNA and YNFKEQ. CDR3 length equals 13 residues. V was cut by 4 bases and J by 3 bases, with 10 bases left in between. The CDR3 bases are TGTGCCAGCAGCCCCTCCCTATTCTACGAGCAGTACTTC. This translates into CASSPSLFYEQYF.

The CDR3 DNA sequence: TGCGCCAGCAGCCAAGATCGGACTGGTGGTGAGCAGTTCTTC. Translation: CASSQDRTGGEQFF. The chain recombines TRBV4-3 with TRBJ2-1; the D gene is possibly TRBD2 (5 bases). CDR3 length: 14 residues. In germline, CDR1 is LGHNA, CDR2 YSLEER. V was cut by 0 bases and J by 9 bases, with 12 bases left in between.

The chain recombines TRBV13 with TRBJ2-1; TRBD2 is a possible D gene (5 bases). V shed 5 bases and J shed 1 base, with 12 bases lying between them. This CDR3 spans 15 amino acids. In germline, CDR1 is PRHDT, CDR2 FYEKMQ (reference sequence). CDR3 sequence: CASSRPGFSYNEQFF. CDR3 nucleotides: TGTGCCAGCAGCCGTCCGGGGTTTTCCTACAATGAGCAGTTCTTC.

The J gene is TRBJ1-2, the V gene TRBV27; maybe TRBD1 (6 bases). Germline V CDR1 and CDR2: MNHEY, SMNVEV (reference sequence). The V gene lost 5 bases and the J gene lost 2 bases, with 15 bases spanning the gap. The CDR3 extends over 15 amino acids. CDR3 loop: CASSPWTESNYGYTF. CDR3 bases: TGTGCCAGCAGTCCTTGGACAGAATCGAACTATGGCTACACCTTC.

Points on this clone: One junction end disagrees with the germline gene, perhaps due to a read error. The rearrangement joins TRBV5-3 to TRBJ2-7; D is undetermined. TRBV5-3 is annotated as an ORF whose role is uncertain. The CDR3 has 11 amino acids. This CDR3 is CASSLYYEQYF. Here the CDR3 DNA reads TGTGCCAGCAGCTTGTACTACGAGCAGTACTTC.

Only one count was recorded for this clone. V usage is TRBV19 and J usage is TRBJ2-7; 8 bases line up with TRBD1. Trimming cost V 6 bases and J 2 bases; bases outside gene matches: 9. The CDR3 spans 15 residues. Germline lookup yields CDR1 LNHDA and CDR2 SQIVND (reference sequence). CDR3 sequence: CASSPGTGPPYEQYV. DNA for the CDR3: TGTGCCAGTAGCCCCGGGACAGGCCCTCCCTACGAGCAGTACGTC.

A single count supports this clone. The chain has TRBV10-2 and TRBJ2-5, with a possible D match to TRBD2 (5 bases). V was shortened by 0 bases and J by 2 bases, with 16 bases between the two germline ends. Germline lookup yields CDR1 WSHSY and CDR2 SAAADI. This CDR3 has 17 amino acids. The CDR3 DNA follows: TGCGCCAGCAGTGAGTCGGGCCAGCGGATAGATCAAGAGACCCAGTACTTC. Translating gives CASSESGQRIDQETQYF.

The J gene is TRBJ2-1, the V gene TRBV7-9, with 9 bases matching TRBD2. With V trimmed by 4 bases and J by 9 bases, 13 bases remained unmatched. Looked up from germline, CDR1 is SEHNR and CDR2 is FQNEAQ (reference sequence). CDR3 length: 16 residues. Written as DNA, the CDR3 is TGTGCCAGCAGCTCGAAACTAGCGGGTCCCGACGGTGAGCAGTTCTTC. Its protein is CASSSKLAGPDGEQFF.

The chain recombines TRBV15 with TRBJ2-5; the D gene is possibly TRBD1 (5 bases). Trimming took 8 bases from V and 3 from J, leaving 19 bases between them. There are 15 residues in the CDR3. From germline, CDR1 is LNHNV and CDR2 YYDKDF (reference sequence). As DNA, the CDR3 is TGTGCCACCCAGGGCGAAGGGGCGGTGGAAGAGACCCAGTACTTC. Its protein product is CATQGEGAVEETQYF.

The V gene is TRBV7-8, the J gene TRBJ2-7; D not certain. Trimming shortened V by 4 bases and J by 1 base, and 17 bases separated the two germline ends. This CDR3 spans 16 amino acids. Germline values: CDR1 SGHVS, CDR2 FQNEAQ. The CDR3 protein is CASSSRDNRNSYEQYF. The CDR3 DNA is TGTGCCAGCAGCTCTCGAGACAACCGAAATTCCTACGAGCAGTACTTC.

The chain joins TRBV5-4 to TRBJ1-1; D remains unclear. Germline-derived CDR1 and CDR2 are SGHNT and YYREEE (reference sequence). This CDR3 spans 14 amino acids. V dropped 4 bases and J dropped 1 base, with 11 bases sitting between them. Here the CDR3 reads CASSDDGENTEAFF. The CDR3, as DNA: TGTGCCAGCAGCGACGACGGGGAGAACACTGAAGCTTTCTTT. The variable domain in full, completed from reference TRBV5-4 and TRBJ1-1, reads ETGVTQSPTHLIKTRGQQVTLRCSSQSGHNTVSWYQQALGQGPQFIFQYYREEENGRGNFPPRFSGLQFPNYSSELNVNALELDDSALYLCASSDDGENTEAFFGQGTRLTVV.

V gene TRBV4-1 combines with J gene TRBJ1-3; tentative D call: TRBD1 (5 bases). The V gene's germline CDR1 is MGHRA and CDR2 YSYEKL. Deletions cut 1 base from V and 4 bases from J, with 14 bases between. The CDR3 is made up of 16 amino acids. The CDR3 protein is CASSQAGGTYGNTIYF. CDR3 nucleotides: TGCGCCAGCAGCCAAGCGGGGGGTACCTACGGAAACACCATATATTTT.

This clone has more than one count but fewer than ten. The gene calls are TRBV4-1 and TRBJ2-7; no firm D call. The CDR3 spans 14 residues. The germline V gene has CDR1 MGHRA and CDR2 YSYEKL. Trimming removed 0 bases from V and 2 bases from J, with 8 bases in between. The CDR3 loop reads CASSQEVQTYEQYF. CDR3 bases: TGCGCCAGCAGCCAAGAGGTCCAGACCTACGAGCAGTACTTC.

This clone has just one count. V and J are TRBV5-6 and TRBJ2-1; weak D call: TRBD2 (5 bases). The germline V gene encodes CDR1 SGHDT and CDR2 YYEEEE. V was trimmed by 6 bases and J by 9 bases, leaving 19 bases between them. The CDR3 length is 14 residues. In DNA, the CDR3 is TGTGCCAGCACTAAGTCGGAACGGAGGCCTGAGCAGTTCTTC. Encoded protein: CASTKSERRPEQFF.

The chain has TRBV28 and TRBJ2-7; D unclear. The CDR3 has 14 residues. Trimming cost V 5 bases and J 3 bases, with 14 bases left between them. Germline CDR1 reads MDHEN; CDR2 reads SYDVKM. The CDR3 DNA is TGTGCCAGCAGTCTCGCCTACAGAGTCTACGAGCAGTACTTC. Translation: CASSLAYRVYEQYF.

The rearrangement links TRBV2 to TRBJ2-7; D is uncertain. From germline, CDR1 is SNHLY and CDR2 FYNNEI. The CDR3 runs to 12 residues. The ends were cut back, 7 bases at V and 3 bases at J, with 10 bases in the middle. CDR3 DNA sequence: TGTGCCAGCAACCTTGGGGACTACGAGCAGTACGTC. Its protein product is CASNLGDYEQYV.

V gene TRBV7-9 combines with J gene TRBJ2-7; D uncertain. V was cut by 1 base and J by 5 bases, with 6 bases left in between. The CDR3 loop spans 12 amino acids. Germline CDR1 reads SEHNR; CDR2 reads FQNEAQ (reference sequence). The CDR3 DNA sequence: TGTGCCAGCAGCTTAGGACTCAACGAGCAGTACTTC. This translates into CASSLGLNEQYF.

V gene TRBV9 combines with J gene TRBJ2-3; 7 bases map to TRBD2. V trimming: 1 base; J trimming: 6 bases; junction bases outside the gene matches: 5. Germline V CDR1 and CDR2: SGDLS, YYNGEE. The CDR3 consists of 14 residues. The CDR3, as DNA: TGTGCCAGCAGCGTAAGCGGGACGACGGATACGCAGTATTTT. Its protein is CASSVSGTTDTQYF. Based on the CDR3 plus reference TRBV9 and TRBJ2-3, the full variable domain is DSGVTQTPKHLITATGQRVTLRCSPRSGDLSVYWYQQSLDQGLQFLIQYYNGEERAKGNILERFSAQQFPDLHSELNLSSLELGDSALYFCASSVSGTTDTQYFGPGTRLTVL.

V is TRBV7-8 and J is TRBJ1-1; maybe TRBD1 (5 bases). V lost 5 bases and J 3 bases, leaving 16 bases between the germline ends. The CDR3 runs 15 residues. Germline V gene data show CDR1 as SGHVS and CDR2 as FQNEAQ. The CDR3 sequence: CASSELRDYDTEAFF. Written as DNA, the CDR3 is TGTGCCAGCAGCGAGCTCAGGGATTACGACACTGAAGCTTTCTTT. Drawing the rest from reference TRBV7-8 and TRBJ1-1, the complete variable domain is GAGVSQSPRYKVAKRGQDVALRCDPISGHVSLFWYQQALGQGPEFLTYFQNEAQLDKSGLPSDRFFAERPEGSVSTLKIQRTQQEDSAVYLCASSELRDYDTEAFFGQGTRLTVV.

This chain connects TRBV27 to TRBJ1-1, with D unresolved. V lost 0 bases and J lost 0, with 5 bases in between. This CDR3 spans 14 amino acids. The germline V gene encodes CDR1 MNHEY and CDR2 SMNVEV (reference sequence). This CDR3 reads CASSLSRVNTEAFF. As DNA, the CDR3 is TGTGCCAGCAGTTTATCGAGGGTGAACACTGAAGCTTTCTTT.

The DNA for the CDR3 is TGTGCCAGCAGCCCGCGGGACAGGTCCTACGAGCAGTACTTC. It codes for CASSPRDRSYEQYF. The genes are TRBV7-9 and TRBJ2-7; 8 bases are shared with TRBD1. Trimming took 5 bases from V and 1 from J; bases not matched to a gene: 4. Germline V gives CDR1 SEHNR, CDR2 FQNEAQ (reference sequence). The CDR3 sequence is 14 residues long.

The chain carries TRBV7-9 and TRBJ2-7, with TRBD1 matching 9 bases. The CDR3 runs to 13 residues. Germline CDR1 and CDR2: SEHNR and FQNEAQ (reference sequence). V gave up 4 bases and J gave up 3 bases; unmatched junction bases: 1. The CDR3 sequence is CASSWGQGYEQYF. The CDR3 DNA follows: TGTGCCAGCAGCTGGGGACAGGGCTACGAGCAGTACTTC.

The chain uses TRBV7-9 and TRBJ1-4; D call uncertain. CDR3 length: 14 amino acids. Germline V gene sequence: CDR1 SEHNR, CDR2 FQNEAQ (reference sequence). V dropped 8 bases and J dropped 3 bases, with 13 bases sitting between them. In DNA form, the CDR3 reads TGTGCCAGCGGCTCGTCGGGTCCTAATGAAAAACTGTTTTTT. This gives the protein CASGSSGPNEKLFF.